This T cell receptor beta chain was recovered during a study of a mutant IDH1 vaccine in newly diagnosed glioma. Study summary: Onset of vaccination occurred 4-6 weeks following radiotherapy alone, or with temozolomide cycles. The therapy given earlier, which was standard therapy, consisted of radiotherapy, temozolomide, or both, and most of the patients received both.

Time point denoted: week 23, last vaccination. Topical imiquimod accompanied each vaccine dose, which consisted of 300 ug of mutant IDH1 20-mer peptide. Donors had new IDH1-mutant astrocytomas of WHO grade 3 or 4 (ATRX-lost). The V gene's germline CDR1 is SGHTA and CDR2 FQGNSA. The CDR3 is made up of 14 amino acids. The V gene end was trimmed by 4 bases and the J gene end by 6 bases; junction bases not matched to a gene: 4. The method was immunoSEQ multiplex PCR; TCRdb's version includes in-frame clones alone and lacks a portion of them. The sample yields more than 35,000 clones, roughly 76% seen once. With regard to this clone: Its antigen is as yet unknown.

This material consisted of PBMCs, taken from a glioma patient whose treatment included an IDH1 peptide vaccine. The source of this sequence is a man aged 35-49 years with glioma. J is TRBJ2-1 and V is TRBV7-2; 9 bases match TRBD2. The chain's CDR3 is CASSSGLAPNEQFF. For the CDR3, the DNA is TGTGCCAGCAGCTCGGGACTAGCCCCCAATGAGCAGTTCTTC. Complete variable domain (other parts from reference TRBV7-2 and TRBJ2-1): GAGVSQSPSNKVTEKGKDVELRCDPISGHTALYWYRQSLGQGLEFLIYFQGNSAPDKSGLPSDRFSAERTGGSVSTLTIQRTQQEDSAVYLCASSSGLAPNEQFFGPGTRLTVL.